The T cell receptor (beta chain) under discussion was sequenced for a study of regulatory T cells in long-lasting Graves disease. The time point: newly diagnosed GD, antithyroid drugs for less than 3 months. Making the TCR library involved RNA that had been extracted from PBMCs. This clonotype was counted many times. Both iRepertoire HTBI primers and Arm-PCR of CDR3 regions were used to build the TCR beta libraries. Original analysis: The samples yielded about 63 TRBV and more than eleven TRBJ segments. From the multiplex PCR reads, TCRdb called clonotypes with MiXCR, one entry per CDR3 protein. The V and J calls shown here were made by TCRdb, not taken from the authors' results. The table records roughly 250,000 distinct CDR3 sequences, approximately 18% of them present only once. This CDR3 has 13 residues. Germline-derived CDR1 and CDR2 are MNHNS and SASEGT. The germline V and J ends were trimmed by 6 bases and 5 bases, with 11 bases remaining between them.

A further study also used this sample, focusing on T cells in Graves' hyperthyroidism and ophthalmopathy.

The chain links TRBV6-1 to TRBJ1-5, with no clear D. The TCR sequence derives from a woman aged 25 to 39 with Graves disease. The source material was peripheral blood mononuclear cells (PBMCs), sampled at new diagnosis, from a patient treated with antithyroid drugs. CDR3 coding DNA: TGTGCCAGCAGAGCGGACGGATATCAGCCCCAGCATTTT. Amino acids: CASRADGYQPQHF.